Below are 27 T cell receptor beta chains sequenced from a single sample in a study of vaccination and CD4 T cells after COVID-19 (dated by TCRdb to the early 2020s). The treatment or condition label corresponds to: roughly 10-day PBMC culture with coronavirus spike peptide pools or control peptides (ViraFEST assay). Receptor amplification or capture employed PCR. The instrument was an Illumina iSeq 100. TCR sequencing of DNA from cultured CD4+ T cells used the Oncomine TCR Beta short-read assay at the Johns Hopkins FTIC core. In-frame beta chains were kept once TCRdb had trimmed the public reads at Q25 with fastp and called clones with MiXCR. Rows are unified per CDR3 protein, each entry keeping the most common DNA and genes. The sample profile shows about 10,000 distinct CDR3 sequences; 20% to 30% of them were found once. Of the sample, around 24% falls within the top ten clones. Antigens for these TCRs are unknown.

The specimen was CD4+ T cells from blood, cultured in vitro, collected before SARS-CoV-2 vaccination. The receptors here all came from a human donor who received a COVID-19 vaccine.

This clonotype has just a few counts. The genes are TRBV11-1 and TRBJ2-2, with 11 bases that match TRBD2. Trimming took 3 bases from V and 5 from J; bases not matched to a gene: 2. The V gene's germline CDR1 is SGHAT and CDR2 FQDESV (reference sequence). The CDR3 is 15 amino acids. The CDR3: CASSFSGGDTGELFF. The CDR3 bases are TGTGCCAGCAGCTTTAGCGGGGGGGATACCGGGGAGCTGTTTTTT.

This clonotype was observed a few times. The J gene is TRBJ1-1, the V gene TRBV6-1, with D unresolved. Per the germline V gene, CDR1 is MNHNS and CDR2 is SASEGT. The CDR3 has 14 residues. V was cut by 6 bases and J by 0 bases, with 11 bases left in between. This CDR3 reads CASSDGKLNTEAFF. The CDR3 DNA follows: TGTGCCAGCAGCGACGGGAAACTGAACACTGAAGCTTTCTTT.

The chain has TRBV6-4 and TRBJ1-1; maybe TRBD1 (5 bases). CDR1 is MRHNA and CDR2 is SNTAGT in the germline V gene. Trimming left V 6 bases short and J 0 bases short, with 14 bases between. CDR3 length: 15 amino acids. Written as DNA, the CDR3 is TGTGCCAGCAGCTCCTCCCCGACAGTGAACACTGAAGCTTTCTTT. This translates into CASSSSPTVNTEAFF.

This clonotype has only a few counts. The J gene is TRBJ2-7, the V gene TRBV18; D unclear. V lost 3 bases to trimming and J lost 2 bases, with 8 bases between them. The germline gives CDR1 KGHSH, CDR2 LQKENI. The CDR3 is 13 amino acids. For the CDR3, the DNA is TGTGCCAGCTCACCTGTGACCGCCTACGAGCAGTACTTC. Its protein product is CASSPVTAYEQYF.

The chain is built from TRBV6-1 and TRBJ2-1, with TRBD2 matching over 16 bases. Germline CDR1 and CDR2: MNHNS and SASEGT. The trim removed 6 bases at V and 7 bases at J, leaving 3 bases unmatched. The CDR3 contains 15 residues. This chain's CDR3 is CASRGGLAGGNEQFF. CDR3 nucleotides: TGTGCCAGCAGGGGGGGACTAGCGGGGGGGAATGAGCAGTTCTTC.

This clonotype was counted a few times. The chain joins TRBV19 to TRBJ1-1, with D possibly being TRBD1 (5 bases). V was pared by 3 bases and J by 0 bases, with 14 bases between. The germline gives CDR1 LNHDA, CDR2 SQIVND (reference sequence). The length of the CDR3 is 16 residues. CDR3 nucleotides: TGTGCCAGTAGTATTAAGTCAGGGCCCATGAACACTGAAGCTTTCTTT. This sequence encodes CASSIKSGPMNTEAFF. The full variable domain, rest sourced from reference TRBV19 and TRBJ1-1, is DGGITQSPKYLFRKEGQNVTLSCEQNLNHDAMYWYRQDPGQGLRLIYYSQIVNDFQKGDIAEGYSVSREKKESFPLTVTSAQKNPTAFYLCASSIKSGPMNTEAFFGQGTRLTVV.

The chain employs TRBV6-1 and TRBJ2-1; 9 bases match TRBD1. Germline lookup yields CDR1 MNHNS and CDR2 SASEGT. This CDR3 spans 16 amino acids. Trimming removed 7 bases from V and 6 bases from J; junction bases left unmatched: 13. CDR3 residues: CASTPTRGQGSNEQFF. The CDR3 DNA is TGTGCCAGCACTCCGACCAGGGGACAGGGAAGCAATGAGCAGTTCTTC.

V usage is TRBV12-3 or TRBV12-4 and J usage is TRBJ2-1; 7 bases align to TRBD2. CDR3 length: 16 amino acids. Trimming cost V 3 bases and J 4 bases; bases outside gene matches: 9. CDR3 sequence (DNA): TGTGCCAGCAGTTTGGTCGCGCTAGCGGTATACAATGAGCAGTTCTTC. Protein product: CASSLVALAVYNEQFF.

The rearrangement links TRBV5-1 to TRBJ2-3, with D possibly TRBD2 on 5 matching bases. This CDR3 contains 15 residues. Germline assignment: CDR1 SGHRS and CDR2 YFSETQ. V was cut by 1 base and J by 1 base, with 10 bases left in between. CDR3 protein: CASSLSTSGTDTQYF. In DNA, the CDR3 is TGCGCCAGCAGCTTGAGCACTAGTGGCACAGATACGCAGTATTTT.

This clonotype was seen only once. This chain joins TRBV5-1 and TRBJ2-2, with D hard to call. Germline CDR1 reads SGHRS; CDR2 reads YFSETQ. There are 15 residues in the CDR3. V lost 2 bases, J lost 1 base, and 9 bases lay in between. The DNA for the CDR3 is TGCGCCAGCAGCTTAAGGACGGGGAACACCGGGGAGCTGTTTTTT. Encoded protein: CASSLRTGNTGELFF.

CDR3 amino acids: CASKDRYTQYF. The CDR3, as DNA: TGTGCCAGCAAGGATCGGTATACGCAGTATTTT. The genes are TRBV27 and TRBJ2-3; D remains ambiguous. In germline, CDR1 is MNHEY, CDR2 SMNVEV (reference sequence). CDR3 length: 11 amino acids. Trimming took 7 bases from V and 7 from J, leaving 9 bases between them.

This chain joins TRBV5-1 and TRBJ2-5, with a possible D match to TRBD1 (5 bases). CDR3 length equals 14 residues. Germline V gene lookup returns CDR1 SGHRS and CDR2 YFSETQ. V dropped 6 bases and J dropped 1 base, with 13 bases sitting between them. In DNA form, the CDR3 reads TGCGCCAGCACCATTACAGGTCCCCAAGAGACCCAGTACTTC. As protein: CASTITGPQETQYF.

This clonotype was recorded a few times. J is TRBJ1-5 and V is TRBV6-1; 9 bases are shared with TRBD1. The germline CDR1 and CDR2 sequences are MNHNS and SASEGT. The CDR3 has 17 residues. V lost 5 bases and J lost 4; bases outside the gene matches: 12. The CDR3 DNA reads TGTGCCAGCAGTCAGGGTGGGACAGGGTCATGGAATCAGCCCCAGCATTTT. This codes for CASSQGGTGSWNQPQHF.

This chain links TRBV2 with TRBJ1-4; a possible D gene is TRBD1 (6 bases). Trimming cost V 3 bases and J 8 bases, with 16 bases left between them. CDR3 size: 15 residues. The germline gives CDR1 SNHLY, CDR2 FYNNEI. The CDR3 is CASSDGGRGGEKLFF. Written as DNA, the CDR3 is TGTGCCAGCAGTGACGGTGGCAGGGGAGGGGAAAAACTGTTTTTT.

The J gene is TRBJ2-3, the V gene TRBV7-2; 9 positions match TRBD2. The CDR3 is 17 amino acids. Looked up from germline, CDR1 is SGHTA and CDR2 is FQGNSA. J was trimmed by 4 bases and V by 5 bases; bases with no gene match: 13. The CDR3 bases are TGTGCCAGCAGCCAAGTGGGCGGGGGGGCAGGGGCAGATACGCAGTATTTT. This gives the protein CASSQVGGGAGADTQYF. Combining the CDR3 with reference TRBV7-2 and TRBJ2-3 gives the whole variable domain GAGVSQSPSNKVTEKGKDVELRCDPISGHTALYWYRQSLGQGLEFLIYFQGNSAPDKSGLPSDRFSAERTGGSVSTLTIQRTQQEDSAVYLCASSQVGGGAGADTQYFGPGTRLTVL.

This chain joins TRBV30 and TRBJ1-1, with TRBD1 identical over 8 bases. The CDR3 has 13 residues. The ends lost 4 bases at V and 9 bases at J; junction bases unmatched: 10. Germline CDR1 is GTSNPN and CDR2 is SVGIG (reference sequence). CDR3 sequence (DNA): TGTGCCTGGACCCCAGGGGGCGCGGGAAAAGCTTTCTTT. Its protein product is CAWTPGGAGKAFF.

The chain carries TRBV7-8 and TRBJ1-3; no clear D gene. CDR1 SGHVS and CDR2 FQNEAQ come from the germline V gene. CDR3 length: 16 residues. The germline V and J ends were trimmed by 5 bases and 2 bases, with 16 bases remaining between them. CDR3 bases: TGTGCCAGCAGCCCTAGGGCGATTATAGCTGGAAACACCATATATTTT. Translated: CASSPRAIIAGNTIYF.

This chain joins TRBV20-1 and TRBJ2-3; D might be TRBD2 (6 bases). Germline CDR1 DFQATT, CDR2 SNEGSKA (reference sequence). The V end was cut by 3 bases, the J end by 0 bases, with 13 bases between. CDR3 length: 15 residues. The CDR3, as DNA: TGCAGTGCTAGCGGGGGTAACCCTAGCACAGATACGCAGTATTTT. Translation gives CSASGGNPSTDTQYF.

The rearrangement links TRBV5-4 to TRBJ1-1, with no clear D. The CDR3 covers 13 residues. Germline CDR1 reads SGHNT; CDR2 reads YYREEE (reference sequence). Trimming pared 0 bases from V and 1 base from J, leaving 4 bases between. CDR3 sequence reads: CASSLDQNTEAFF. The CDR3 coding sequence is TGTGCCAGCAGCTTGGATCAGAACACTGAAGCTTTCTTT.

This clonotype was found once. V gene TRBV30 combines with J gene TRBJ2-7; a weak D match, TRBD1 (6 bases). In germline, CDR1 is GTSNPN, CDR2 SVGIG (reference sequence). The V end lost 3 bases, the J end lost 6 bases, and 12 bases lay between the germline ends. The CDR3 is made up of 12 amino acids. The CDR3 here is CAWSPDRREQYF. CDR3 DNA sequence: TGTGCCTGGAGCCCGGACAGACGCGAGCAGTACTTC.

This rearrangement joins TRBV19 to TRBJ2-1; 8 bases align to TRBD1. The CDR3 contains 17 residues. The junction had 13 bases not matched to a gene; V was cut back by 5 bases and J by 4 bases. CDR1 and CDR2 from the germline V gene are LNHDA and SQIVND (reference sequence). As DNA, the CDR3 is TGTGCCAGTAGTCTTTCTCGTCCGGGACAGGTGTACAATGAGCAGTTCTTC. Protein product: CASSLSRPGQVYNEQFF.

This clonotype came up a few times. This chain links TRBV20-1 with TRBJ1-6, with D unresolved. The CDR3 loop spans 15 amino acids. CDR1 DFQATT and CDR2 SNEGSKA come from the germline V gene (reference sequence). The V end lost 0 bases, the J end lost 8 bases, and 14 bases lay between the germline ends. The CDR3 DNA sequence: TGCAGTGCTAGAGATCTCGGGGTAGAGGATTCACCCCTCCACTTT. The encoded protein is CSARDLGVEDSPLHF.

The chain recombines TRBV11-1 with TRBJ2-2, with D tentatively TRBD2 (7 bases). CDR3 length: 16 amino acids. Trimming took off 3 bases at V and 6 bases at J, with 17 bases between the two ends. Germline CDR1 SGHAT, CDR2 FQDESV (reference sequence). Here the CDR3 DNA reads TGTGCCAGCAGCTTGGCTGTAGGGGGGGATTCCGGGGAGCTGTTTTTT. Encoded protein: CASSLAVGGDSGELFF.

The rearrangement joins TRBV27 to TRBJ1-2; D unresolved. The V gene lost 4 bases and the J gene lost 8 bases, with 5 bases spanning the gap. The CDR3 consists of 10 residues. The germline V gene has CDR1 MNHEY and CDR2 SMNVEV (reference sequence). The CDR3 DNA reads TGTGCCAGCAGTTACAGAGGCTACACCTTC. It specifies CASSYRGYTF.

This chain uses TRBV4-1 with TRBJ2-5, with 7 bases identical to TRBD1. Germline lookup yields CDR1 MGHRA and CDR2 YSYEKL. The CDR3 is 15 residues long. V dropped 0 bases and J dropped 6; count of bases not matched to a gene: 7. DNA for the CDR3: TGCGCCAGCAGCCAAGACCGACAGGGCGGAAAGACCCAGTACTTC. Protein product: CASSQDRQGGKTQYF.

The CDR3 DNA reads as TGTGCCAGTAGTCAGTCTACAGGGGGCACCGGGGAGCTGTTTTTT. Translated: CASSQSTGGTGELFF. V and J are TRBV19 and TRBJ2-2; TRBD1 agrees at 8 bases. The J segment lost 4 bases and the V segment lost 5 bases, leaving 6 bases of the junction unmatched. Germline-derived CDR1 and CDR2 are LNHDA and SQIVND (reference sequence). CDR3 length equals 15 residues.

The genes are TRBV20-1 and TRBJ1-1; D possibly corresponds to TRBD1 (5 bases). Trimming took off 2 bases at V and 2 bases at J, with 12 bases between the two ends. Looked up from germline, CDR1 is DFQATT and CDR2 is SNEGSKA (reference sequence). The CDR3 is 14 residues long. CDR3 region: CSARSGRGNTEAFF. The CDR3 DNA reads TGCAGTGCTAGATCTGGGAGGGGTAACACTGAAGCTTTCTTT.